This record concerns one T cell receptor beta chain sequence. Antigen specificity is unknown. The sample comes from a study of cytomegalovirus exposure and HLA in healthy donors. Germline V gives CDR1 MNHEY, CDR2 SVGAGI. The CDR3 consists of 13 residues. V dropped 0 bases and J dropped 3 bases, with 6 bases sitting between them. PCR used 60 Vbeta primers and 13 Jbeta primers. This table comes from immunoSEQ multiplex PCR, and its TCRdb copy is limited to in-frame clones, with some not included. The profile shows 100,000 to 150,000 clones, just over 70% of them singletons. Findings and limits, study-wide: The availability of immune exposure information extended only to CMV serostatus. A few V segments could not be told apart, such as TRBV6-2 and TRBV6-3, and were left out. It was reportedly the case that the classifier diagnosed cytomegalovirus status with high specificity and sensitivity. Further analysis, carried out later, found HLA-associated TCR beta chains more clonally expanded than equally common other chains.

The V gene is TRBV6-5, the J gene TRBJ2-7, with unresolved D. Specimen: PBMCs. This clonotype originated in a woman aged 55-70 years in good health and CMV-seropositive. In nucleotides, the CDR3 is TGTGCCAGCAGTTACTCAGAGCTCTACGAGCAGTACTTC. Its translation is CASSYSELYEQYF.